This TCR beta chain was captured in a study of shared clonotypes between healthy human individuals. This CDR3 has 13 amino acids. V was pared by 8 bases and J by 4 bases, with 15 bases between. CDR1 is PRHDT and CDR2 is FYEKMQ in the germline V gene (reference sequence). Cells designated naive CD8 were CD45RO-negative and were positively selected for CCR7, with terminally differentiated effector memory CD45RA+ cells excluded. Repertoires were generated with immunoSEQ multiplex PCR, while TCRdb's copy carries only in-frame clones and drops some. The table shows fewer than 700,000 clones, with 85% to 95% occurring only once.

The source material was naive CD8+ T cells sorted from blood. The chain has TRBV13 and TRBJ2-7; perhaps TRBD2 as D (5 bases). This TCR came from a woman in her thirties in good health. Written as DNA, the CDR3 is TGTGCCAGCGCGGACCGATCGGGGTACGAGCAGTACTTC. As protein: CASADRSGYEQYF.